Listed below are T cell receptor beta chains from one sample, sequenced in a study of shared clonotypes between healthy human individuals. Clones were sequenced by immunoSEQ multiplex PCR, and TCRdb holds only the in-frame ones, with some missing. In the table there are around 2.3 million clones, around 95% of which are singletons. The sample comprised naive CD4+ T cells sorted from blood. Receptors originate from a man younger than 35 in good health. CDR3s include the opening cysteine and the closing phenylalanine or tryptophan. A D gene is named only where the DNA matches it firmly.

V	J	D	DNA	CDR3
TRBV10-3	TRBJ2-3	-	TGTGCCATCAGTGGACCGGGGGCTGGGGTCTTACCTACCCTGGGCACAGATACGCAGTATTTT	CAISGPGAGVLPTLGTDTQYF
TRBV6-5	TRBJ2-7	-	TGTGCCAGCAGGCACAGCTACGAGCAGTACTTC	CASRHSYEQYF
TRBV10-1	TRBJ2-5	TRBD2	TGCGCCAGCAGTGAAGGACTAGCGGGAGTGGAGACCCAGTACTTC	CASSEGLAGVETQYF
TRBV15	TRBJ1-1	-	TGTGCCACCAGGAAAGATACCCAGGTTGAAGCTTTCTTT	CATRKDTQVEAFF
TRBV6-5	TRBJ2-5	TRBD1	TGTGCCAGCAGTCTCGGACAGGGAATGGGGACCCAGTACTTC	CASSLGQGMGTQYF
TRBV11-2	TRBJ2-5	TRBD1	TGTGCCAGCAGCCCGGGGGACAGGGTCCCATCAGAGACCCAGTACTTC	CASSPGDRVPSETQYF
TRBV7-2	TRBJ2-1	TRBD2	TGTGCCAGCAGCGAACTAGCGGGAGTTCTCGAGCAGTTCTTC	CASSELAGVLEQFF
TRBV2	TRBJ2-6	-	TGTGCCAGCAGGATTAGAGACAGCTCTGGGGCCAACGTCCTGACTTTC	CASRIRDSSGANVLTF
TRBV11-2	TRBJ1-1	-	TGTGCCAGCAGCTTGTGGGAGTGGAGCACTGAAGCTTTCTTT	CASSLWEWSTEAFF
TRBV19	TRBJ1-2	-	TGTGCCAGCCGGGGCTATGGCTACACCTTC	CASRGYGYTF
TRBV27	TRBJ1-2	-	TGTGCCAGCAGCCCGCTACGGGACCGACCGAGTGGCTACACCTTC	CASSPLRDRPSGYTF
TRBV7-3	TRBJ2-6	-	TGTGCCAGCAGCAACTTGGGACAATCAAACGTCCTGACTTTC	CASSNLGQSNVLTF
TRBV6-5	TRBJ1-6	-	TGTGCCAGCAGTTATGTTGTGGGTGGAAATTCACCCCTCCACTTT	CASSYVVGGNSPLHF
TRBV11-2	TRBJ2-3	-	TGTGCCAGCAGCTTAGATCGGGGTTCCGATACGCAGTATTTT	CASSLDRGSDTQYF
TRBV4-1	TRBJ2-2	-	TGCGCCAGCGGTAGAATGGAGGCTAACACCGGGGAGCTGTTTTTT	CASGRMEANTGELFF
TRBV10-2	TRBJ2-7	-	TGCGCCAGCAGTGAACAACACAGGGGGGGGCAGTACTTC	CASSEQHRGGQYF